Below are 14 T cell receptor beta chains sequenced from a single sample in a study of shared clonotypes between healthy human individuals. The assay was immunoSEQ multiplex PCR, and TCRdb's table has in-frame clones only and misses some. The sample has just over 2,000,000 clones, roughly 94% seen once; the top ten hold 0.1% to 0.15%. Sequencing input: naive CD4+ T cells sorted from blood. Specified subset: CD45RA+ positively selected. The receptors were sampled from a man aged 18-30 years in good health.

The genes are TRBV19 and TRBJ2-5; 9 bases match TRBD2. J was trimmed by 3 bases and V by 6 bases; bases with no gene match: 5. Germline-derived CDR1 and CDR2 are LNHDA and SQIVND (reference sequence). This CDR3 comprises 14 residues. DNA of the CDR3: TGTGCCAGTAGAAGGGTAGCGGGGGAAGAGACCCAGTACTTC. Translation gives CASRRVAGEETQYF.

A remark on this clone: At one of its ends the junction is not consistent with the germline gene, which may arise from a read error. The V call is TRBV6-7, the J call TRBJ1-1, with a possible D match to TRBD1 (6 bases). TRBV6-7 is assigned to the ORF class and has an uncertain function. CDR3 length: 15 amino acids. The CDR3 coding sequence is TGTGCCAGCAGTTACATCGGGACAAGGAACACTGGAGCTTTCTTT. Protein product: CASSYIGTRNTGAFF.

This clone was seen ten or more times. The chain has TRBV15 and TRBJ2-7; D remains ambiguous. Germline loops: CDR1 LNHNV, CDR2 YYDKDF (reference sequence). Deletions cut 1 base from V and 2 bases from J, with 9 bases between. The CDR3 spans 14 residues. The chain's CDR3 is CATSRAGWTYEQYF. The CDR3 region has the DNA TGTGCCACCAGCAGAGCGGGCTGGACCTACGAGCAGTACTTC.

The rearrangement uses TRBV5-6 and TRBJ1-2, with 7 bases matching TRBD1. This CDR3 has 16 residues. The ends lost 3 bases at V and 6 bases at J; junction bases unmatched: 14. Germline CDR1 reads SGHDT; CDR2 reads YYEEEE. This chain's CDR3 is CASSSAPGVGGDGYTF. The CDR3 DNA reads as TGTGCCAGCAGCTCGGCACCGGGCGTAGGGGGCGATGGCTACACCTTC.

The chain employs TRBV9 and TRBJ2-7, with unresolved D. CDR1 is SGDLS, CDR2 YYNGEE, per germline. The CDR3 is 14 residues long. The V end was cut by 0 bases, the J end by 3 bases, with 10 bases between. The CDR3: CASSVGLGIYEQYF. The CDR3, as DNA: TGTGCCAGCAGCGTAGGACTGGGGATCTACGAGCAGTACTTC.

The V call is TRBV10-2, the J call TRBJ2-5; the match to TRBD1 covers 8 bases. The CDR3 extends over 15 amino acids. Trimming removed 8 bases from V and 1 base from J; junction bases left unmatched: 9. CDR1 and CDR2 (germline): WSHSY, SAAADI. CDR3: CASRWTGLPQETQYF. CDR3 nucleotide sequence: TGCGCCAGCCGATGGACAGGGTTGCCCCAAGAGACCCAGTACTTC.

This clone was picked up one time. This chain connects TRBV7-8 to TRBJ2-1; 9 bases match TRBD1. The CDR3 is 15 residues long. Germline CDR1 and CDR2: SGHVS and FQNEAQ. The V segment lost 5 bases and the J segment 7 bases; nucleotides outside the gene matches: 9. CDR3 region: CASSHPGTGLNEQFF. DNA of the CDR3: TGTGCCAGCAGCCACCCCGGGACAGGGTTAAATGAGCAGTTCTTC.

The rearrangement joins TRBV27 to TRBJ2-5; 9 bases match TRBD1. Germline CDR1 and CDR2: MNHEY and SMNVEV (reference sequence). Trimming took 4 bases from V and 2 from J; bases not matched to a gene: 17. The CDR3 length is 19 residues. The DNA of the CDR3 is TGTGCCAGCAGTTCCACCGGGACAGGGTATGGGGGGCGGCAAGAGACCCAGTACTTC. The encoded protein is CASSSTGTGYGGRQETQYF.

The chain uses TRBV6-1 and TRBJ1-6; 7 bases agree with TRBD1. Germline V gives CDR1 MNHNS, CDR2 SASEGT. V was clipped by 4 bases and J by 0 bases; unmatched bases: 6. CDR3 length: 17 residues. The CDR3 is CASSAGQESSYNSPLHF. The CDR3 coding sequence is TGTGCCAGCAGTGCCGGACAGGAGAGCTCCTATAATTCACCCCTCCACTTT.

This chain connects TRBV11-3 to TRBJ2-1, with a possible D match to TRBD2 (6 bases). V was pared by 3 bases and J by 5 bases, with 11 bases between. The CDR3 consists of 14 residues. Germline loops: CDR1 SGHNT, CDR2 YENEEA. The CDR3 DNA sequence: TGTGCCAGCAGCTTCGGGACTGGAAACAATGAGCAGTTCTTC. Amino acids: CASSFGTGNNEQFF.

A remark on this clone: Other nucleotide sequences in the sample specify the same CDR3. The chain joins TRBV18 to TRBJ2-7; D is unclear. Germline loops: CDR1 KGHSH, CDR2 LQKENI. There are 13 residues in the CDR3. V was trimmed by 3 bases and J by 3 bases, leaving 9 bases between them. CDR3 in amino acids: CASSPGMGYEQYF. CDR3 DNA sequence: TGTGCCAGCTCACCTGGAATGGGCTACGAGCAGTACTTC.

The rearrangement joins TRBV13 to TRBJ2-7, with D unclear. Trimming left V 3 bases short and J 2 bases short, with 5 bases between. The CDR3 contains 12 residues. Germline CDR1 and CDR2: PRHDT and FYEKMQ (reference sequence). This CDR3 reads CASSFDPYEQYF. CDR3 in DNA: TGTGCCAGCAGCTTTGATCCCTACGAGCAGTACTTC.

The genes are TRBV15 and TRBJ2-4; 8 bases are shared with TRBD2. Germline V gene lookup returns CDR1 LNHNV and CDR2 YYDKDF (reference sequence). V was clipped by 4 bases and J by 0 bases; unmatched bases: 5. The CDR3 has 16 amino acids. The CDR3 loop is CATSIERGLAKNIQYF. Written as DNA, the CDR3 is TGTGCCACCAGCATCGAGCGGGGGCTAGCCAAAAACATTCAGTACTTC.

The CDR3 loop reads CASSFLTPRGRLNIQYF. In DNA, the CDR3 is TGTGCCAGCAGCTTTTTGACCCCAAGGGGGCGCTTAAACATTCAGTACTTC. The V call is TRBV11-1, the J call TRBJ2-4, with 7 nucleotides matching TRBD1. With 3 bases clipped from V and 6 bases from J, the junction kept 14 bases outside the gene matches. There are 17 residues in the CDR3. Germline CDR1 is SGHAT and CDR2 is FQDESV (reference sequence).